A single sample gave rise to the 11 T cell receptor beta chains below, sequenced in a study of Ad26.COV2.S vaccination and SARS-CoV-2 variants. The sample's treatment: approximately 18 received Ad26.COV2.S at low or high dose, single or two shots; about 5 received placebo; per-sample allocation not given. Sample collection was performed on day 63 after the first vaccine or placebo injection. TCRdb keeps only in-frame clones here, not all; method: immunoSEQ multiplex PCR. The sample shows 380,000 or so clones, 85% to 90% of them seen only once. The specimen comprised peripheral blood, sampled in a trial of Ad26.COV2.S vaccine versus placebo. Every receptor here comes from a person between 18 and 59 years old who received the Ad26.COV2.S COVID-19 vaccine or a placebo.

V usage is TRBV6-5 and J usage is TRBJ2-5, with 9 bases aligning to TRBD1. Germline V gene data show CDR1 as MNHEY and CDR2 as SVGAGI. The junction had 3 bases not matched to a gene; V was cut back by 7 bases and J by 3 bases. The CDR3 runs to 13 residues. The CDR3 region is CASTRTGEETQYF. The CDR3 coding sequence is TGTGCCAGCACGAGGACAGGGGAAGAGACCCAGTACTTC.

CDR3 in amino acids: CASSSGQGREAFF. CDR3 nucleotide sequence: TGTGCCAGCAGCTCAGGACAGGGCCGTGAAGCTTTCTTT. This chain connects TRBV7-9 to TRBJ1-1; 8 nucleotides agree with TRBD1. This CDR3 has 13 amino acids. Trimming cost V 4 bases and J 7 bases; bases outside gene matches: 5. Germline V gives CDR1 SEHNR, CDR2 FQNEAQ (reference sequence).

J is TRBJ2-3 and V is TRBV5-6; 9 bases line up with TRBD2. After removal of 4 bases from V and 4 bases from J, the junction contained 10 bases not matched to a gene. The CDR3 spans 16 residues. Germline CDR1 reads SGHDT; CDR2 reads YYEEEE. The CDR3 protein is CASSLAGGRDADTQYF. DNA of the CDR3: TGTGCCAGCAGCCTGGCTGGCGGGAGGGATGCAGATACGCAGTATTTT.

This clone was seen just once. J is TRBJ1-6 and V is TRBV12-5; D not certain. V lost 9 bases, J lost 7 bases, and 13 bases lay in between. The CDR3 spans 13 residues. The V gene's germline CDR1 is LGHNT and CDR2 FRNRAP. The CDR3 nucleotides read TGTGCTAGCAAGAGGGAGATCAATTCACCCCTCCACTTT. It specifies CASKREINSPLHF.

This chain joins TRBV3-1 (or the pseudogene TRBV3-2) and TRBJ1-5; D is ambiguous. Trimming cost V 3 bases and J 1 base, with 7 bases left between them. From germline, CDR1 is LGHDT and CDR2 YNNKEL (reference sequence). CDR3 length: 14 residues. CDR3 sequence (DNA): TGTGCCAGCAGCCACGGACTGAGCAATCAGCCCCAGCATTTT. Translated, it gives CASSHGLSNQPQHF.

This clone was detected only once. The V gene is TRBV10-3, the J gene TRBJ2-5; 10 positions match TRBD1. The CDR3 is made up of 15 amino acids. Per germline, CDR1 ENHRY and CDR2 SYGVKD. With V trimmed by 6 bases and J by 7 bases, 11 bases remained unmatched. For the CDR3, the DNA is TGTGCCATCAGAGAGGACAGGGGGTCAATAGGGACCCAGTACTTC. Translating it yields CAIREDRGSIGTQYF.

Note on this clone: At the DNA level, this CDR3 is encoded by other sequences in the same sample as well. The rearrangement uses TRBV5-1 and TRBJ1-2, with D maybe TRBD1 (5 bases). The germline CDR1 and CDR2 sequences are SGHRS and YFSETQ. V lost 0 bases to trimming and J lost 4 bases, with 10 bases between them. This CDR3 comprises 14 residues. The CDR3 region is CASSLAGAAYGYTF. For the CDR3, the DNA is TGCGCCAGCAGCTTGGCCGGGGCGGCCTATGGCTACACCTTC.

The chain combines TRBV11-1 with TRBJ2-7; either TRBD1 or TRBD2 may fit D (6 bases each). Per germline, CDR1 SGHAT and CDR2 FQDESV (reference sequence). The CDR3 length is 16 residues. Deletions cut 5 bases from V and 4 bases from J, with 21 bases between. The CDR3 coding sequence is TGTGCCAGCAGCGGAGGACCGGGGGCATCCAGATACGAGCAGTACTTC. Residues: CASSGGPGASRYEQYF.

The CDR3 loop reads CASSRQGQAGELFF. The CDR3 DNA reads as TGCGCCAGCAGCCGACAGGGTCAGGCCGGGGAGCTGTTTTTT. The genes are TRBV5-1 and TRBJ2-2, with 7 bases that match TRBD1. CDR3 length: 14 residues. Germline CDR1 and CDR2: SGHRS and YFSETQ. Unmatched junction bases numbered 6, after V lost 4 bases and J lost 6 bases.

The rearrangement uses TRBV4-1 and TRBJ2-7, with 10 bases matching TRBD2. CDR1 and CDR2 from the germline V gene are MGHRA and YSYEKL. CDR3 size: 16 residues. V gave up 8 bases and J gave up 4 bases; unmatched junction bases: 14. Here the CDR3 DNA reads TGCGCCAGCGCAGGGAGGAGGGCTAGCGGGAGATACGAGCAGTACTTC. Protein: CASAGRRASGRYEQYF.

The rearrangement joins TRBV5-4 to TRBJ2-7; 11 bases map to TRBD2. V was clipped by 4 bases and J by 6 bases; unmatched bases: 3. Germline V gives CDR1 SGHNT, CDR2 YYREEE (reference sequence). This CDR3 is 13 amino acids long. The CDR3 here is CASSLAGGIEQYF. CDR3 nucleotides: TGTGCCAGCAGCCTAGCGGGGGGAATCGAGCAGTACTTC.